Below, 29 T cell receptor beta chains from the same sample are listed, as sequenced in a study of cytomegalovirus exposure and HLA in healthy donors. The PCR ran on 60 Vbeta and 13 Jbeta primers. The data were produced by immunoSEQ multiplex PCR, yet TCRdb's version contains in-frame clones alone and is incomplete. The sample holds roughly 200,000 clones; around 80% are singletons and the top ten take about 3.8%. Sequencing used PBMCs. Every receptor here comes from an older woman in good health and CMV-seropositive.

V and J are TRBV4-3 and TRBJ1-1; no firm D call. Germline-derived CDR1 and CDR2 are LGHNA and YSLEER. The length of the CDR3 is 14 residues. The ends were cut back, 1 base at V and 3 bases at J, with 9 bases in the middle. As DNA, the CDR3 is TGCGCCAGCAGCCAAGGGGCGCGGGACACTGAAGCTTTCTTT. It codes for CASSQGARDTEAFF.

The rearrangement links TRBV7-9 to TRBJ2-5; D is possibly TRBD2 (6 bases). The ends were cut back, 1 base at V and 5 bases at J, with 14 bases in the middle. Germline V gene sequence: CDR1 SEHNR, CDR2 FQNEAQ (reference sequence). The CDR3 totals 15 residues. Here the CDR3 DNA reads TGTGCCAGCAGCTTAGGGTCTAGCGATGGGGAGACCCAGTACTTC. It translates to CASSLGSSDGETQYF.

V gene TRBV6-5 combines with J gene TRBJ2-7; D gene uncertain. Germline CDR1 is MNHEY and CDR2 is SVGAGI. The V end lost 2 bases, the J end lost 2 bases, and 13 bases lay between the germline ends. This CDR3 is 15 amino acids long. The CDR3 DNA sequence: TGTGCCAGCAGTTACCTGACTGAAGCAACCTACGAGCAGTACTTC. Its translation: CASSYLTEATYEQYF.

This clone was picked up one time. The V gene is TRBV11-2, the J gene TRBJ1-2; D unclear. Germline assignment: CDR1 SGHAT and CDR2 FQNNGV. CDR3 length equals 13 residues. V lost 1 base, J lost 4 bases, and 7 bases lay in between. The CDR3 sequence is CASSLGGGYGYTF. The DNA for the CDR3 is TGTGCCAGCAGCTTAGGAGGAGGCTATGGCTACACCTTC.

The CDR3 sequence is CAISEAFSTGHYGYTF. The CDR3 DNA is TGTGCCATCAGTGAGGCGTTTAGTACAGGGCACTATGGCTACACCTTC. The V call is TRBV10-3, the J call TRBJ1-2; perhaps TRBD1 as D (6 bases). This CDR3 has 16 amino acids. Germline V lookup: CDR1 ENHRY, CDR2 SYGVKD. V dropped 2 bases and J dropped 3 bases, with 16 bases sitting between them.

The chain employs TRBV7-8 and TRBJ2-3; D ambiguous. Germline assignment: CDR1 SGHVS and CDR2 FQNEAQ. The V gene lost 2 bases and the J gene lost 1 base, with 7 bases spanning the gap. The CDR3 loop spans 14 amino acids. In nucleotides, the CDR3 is TGTGCCAGCAGCTTACACAGACGCACAGATACGCAGTATTTT. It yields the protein CASSLHRRTDTQYF. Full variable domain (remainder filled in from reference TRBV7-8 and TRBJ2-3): GAGVSQSPRYKVAKRGQDVALRCDPISGHVSLFWYQQALGQGPEFLTYFQNEAQLDKSGLPSDRFFAERPEGSVSTLKIQRTQQEDSAVYLCASSLHRRTDTQYFGPGTRLTVL.

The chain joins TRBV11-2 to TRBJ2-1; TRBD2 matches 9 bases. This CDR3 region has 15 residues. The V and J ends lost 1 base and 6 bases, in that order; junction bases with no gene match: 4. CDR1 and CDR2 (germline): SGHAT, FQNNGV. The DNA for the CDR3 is TGTGCCAGCAGCTTAGTTGCGGGGGGGCTCAATGAGCAGTTCTTC. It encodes CASSLVAGGLNEQFF.

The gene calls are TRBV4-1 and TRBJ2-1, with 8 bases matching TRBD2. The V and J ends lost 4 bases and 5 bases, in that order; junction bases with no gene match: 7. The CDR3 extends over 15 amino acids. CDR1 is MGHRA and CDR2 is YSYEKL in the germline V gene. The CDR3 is CASSLLGLVNNEQFF. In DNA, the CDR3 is TGCGCCAGCAGCCTCCTGGGACTAGTTAACAATGAGCAGTTCTTC.

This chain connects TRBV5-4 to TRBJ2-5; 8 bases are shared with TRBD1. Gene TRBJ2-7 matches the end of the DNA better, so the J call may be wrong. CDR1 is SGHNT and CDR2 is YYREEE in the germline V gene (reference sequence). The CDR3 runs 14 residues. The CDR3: CASSIDRGTYEQYF. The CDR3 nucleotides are TGTGCCAGCAGCATAGACAGGGGTACCTACGAGCAGTACTTC.

CDR3 sequence reads: CASSLGTKNTEAFF. For the CDR3, the DNA is TGTGCCAGCAGTCTTGGCACAAAGAACACTGAAGCTTTCTTT. V is TRBV28 and J is TRBJ1-1; D remains ambiguous. Trimming removed 5 bases at V and 1 base at J, with 11 bases between. Germline lookup yields CDR1 MDHEN and CDR2 SYDVKM. The CDR3 consists of 14 residues.

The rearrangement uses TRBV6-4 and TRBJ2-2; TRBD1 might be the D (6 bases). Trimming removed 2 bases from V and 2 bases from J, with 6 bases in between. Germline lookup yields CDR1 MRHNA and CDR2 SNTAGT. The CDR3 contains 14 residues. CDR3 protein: CASSDGTNTGELFF. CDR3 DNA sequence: TGTGCCAGCAGTGACGGGACAAACACCGGGGAGCTGTTTTTT.

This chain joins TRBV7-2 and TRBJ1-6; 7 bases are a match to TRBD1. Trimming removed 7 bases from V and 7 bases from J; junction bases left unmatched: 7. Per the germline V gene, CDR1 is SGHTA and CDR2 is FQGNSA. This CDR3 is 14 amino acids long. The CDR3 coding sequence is TGTGCCAGCATCCGACAGGGTCAGAATTCACCCCTCCACTTT. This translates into CASIRQGQNSPLHF. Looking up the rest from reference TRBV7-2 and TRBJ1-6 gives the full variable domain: GAGVSQSPSNKVTEKGKDVELRCDPISGHTALYWYRQSLGQGLEFLIYFQGNSAPDKSGLPSDRFSAERTGGSVSTLTIQRTQQEDSAVYLCASIRQGQNSPLHFGNGTRLTVT.

The CDR3 spells CASRLTTGFDEAFF. Here the CDR3 DNA reads TGTGCCAGCAGATTAACCACAGGGTTTGATGAAGCTTTCTTT. V and J are TRBV2 and TRBJ1-1, with D possibly matching TRBD1 (6 bases). Germline V gene data show CDR1 as SNHLY and CDR2 as FYNNEI. Trimming stripped 6 bases from V and 7 bases from J, with 18 bases between. The CDR3 has 14 amino acids.

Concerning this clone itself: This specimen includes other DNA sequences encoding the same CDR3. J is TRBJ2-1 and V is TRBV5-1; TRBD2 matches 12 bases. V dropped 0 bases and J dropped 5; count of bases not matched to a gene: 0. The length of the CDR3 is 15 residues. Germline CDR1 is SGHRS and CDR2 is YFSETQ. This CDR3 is CASSLGTSGNNEQFF. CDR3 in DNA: TGCGCCAGCAGCTTGGGGACTAGCGGGAACAATGAGCAGTTCTTC. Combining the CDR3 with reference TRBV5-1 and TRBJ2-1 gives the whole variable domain KAGVTQTPRYLIKTRGQQVTLSCSPISGHRSVSWYQQTPGQGLQFLFEYFSETQRNKGNFPGRFSGRQFSNSRSEMNVSTLELGDSALYLCASSLGTSGNNEQFFGPGTRLTVL.

The CDR3 bases are TGTGCCAGCAGGGAGGGACTATTTGGTCGGAGCTCCTACGAGCAGTACTTC. Translated, it gives CASREGLFGRSSYEQYF. The J gene is TRBJ2-7, the V gene TRBV2; 7 nucleotides align to TRBD2. V was clipped by 6 bases and J by 0 bases; unmatched bases: 14. Looked up from germline, CDR1 is SNHLY and CDR2 is FYNNEI. The CDR3 contains 17 residues. The full variable domain, its missing parts supplied by reference TRBV2 and TRBJ2-7, is EPEVTQTPSHQVTQMGQEVILRCVPISNHLYFYWYRQILGQKVEFLVSFYNNEISEKSEIFDDQFSVERPDGSNFTLKIRSTKLEDSAMYFCASREGLFGRSSYEQYFGPGTRLTVT.

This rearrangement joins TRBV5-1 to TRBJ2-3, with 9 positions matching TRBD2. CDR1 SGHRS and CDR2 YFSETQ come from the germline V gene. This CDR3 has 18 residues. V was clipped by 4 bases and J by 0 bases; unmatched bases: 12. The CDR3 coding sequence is TGCGCCAGCAGCGCAAGAAGGACTAGCGCGTATAGCACAGATACGCAGTATTTT. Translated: CASSARRTSAYSTDTQYF.

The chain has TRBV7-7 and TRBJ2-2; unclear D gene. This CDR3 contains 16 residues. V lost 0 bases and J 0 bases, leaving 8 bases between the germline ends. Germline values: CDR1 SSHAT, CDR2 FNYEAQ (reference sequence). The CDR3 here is CASSLASQTNTGELFF. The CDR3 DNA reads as TGTGCCAGCAGCTTAGCGTCCCAGACGAACACCGGGGAGCTGTTTTTT.

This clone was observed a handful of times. This CDR3 is CSVAGRASNEQFF. In nucleotides, the CDR3 is TGCAGCGTTGCGGGGAGGGCCTCCAATGAGCAGTTCTTC. The chain is built from TRBV29-1 and TRBJ2-1, with 7 bases matching TRBD2. V lost 4 bases, J lost 6 bases, and 6 bases stayed unmatched. The CDR3 runs to 13 residues. Germline values: CDR1 SQVTM, CDR2 ANQGSEA.

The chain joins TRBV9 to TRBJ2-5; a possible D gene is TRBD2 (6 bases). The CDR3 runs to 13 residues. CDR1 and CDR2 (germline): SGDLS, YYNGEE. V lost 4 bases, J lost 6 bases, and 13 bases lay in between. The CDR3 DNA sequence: TGTGCCAGCAGCCCGGGCGGGGTCAAGACCCAGTACTTC. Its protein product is CASSPGGVKTQYF.

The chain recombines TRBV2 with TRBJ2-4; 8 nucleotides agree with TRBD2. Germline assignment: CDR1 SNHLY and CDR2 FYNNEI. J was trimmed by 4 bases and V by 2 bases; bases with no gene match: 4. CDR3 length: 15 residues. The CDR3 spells CASSEREGSKNIQYF. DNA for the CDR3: TGTGCCAGCAGTGAACGGGAGGGATCAAAAAACATTCAGTACTTC.

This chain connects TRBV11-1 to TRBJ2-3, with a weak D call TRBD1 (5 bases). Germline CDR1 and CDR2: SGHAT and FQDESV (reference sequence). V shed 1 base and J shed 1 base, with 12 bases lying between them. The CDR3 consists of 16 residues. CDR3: CASSLGFQGRTDTQYF. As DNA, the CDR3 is TGTGCCAGCAGCTTAGGTTTCCAGGGCCGCACAGATACGCAGTATTTT.

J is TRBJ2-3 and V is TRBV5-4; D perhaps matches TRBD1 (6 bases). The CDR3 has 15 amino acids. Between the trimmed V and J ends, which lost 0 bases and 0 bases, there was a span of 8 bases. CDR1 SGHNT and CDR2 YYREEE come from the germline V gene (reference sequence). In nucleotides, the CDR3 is TGTGCCAGCAGCTTGGACGGACAGAGCACAGATACGCAGTATTTT. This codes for CASSLDGQSTDTQYF.

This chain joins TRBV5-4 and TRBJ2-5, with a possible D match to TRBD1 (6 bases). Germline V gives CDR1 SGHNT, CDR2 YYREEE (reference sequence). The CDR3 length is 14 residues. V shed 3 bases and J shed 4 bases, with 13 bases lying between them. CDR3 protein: CASSSQGGAETQYF. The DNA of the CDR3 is TGTGCCAGCAGCTCACAGGGTGGCGCAGAGACCCAGTACTTC.

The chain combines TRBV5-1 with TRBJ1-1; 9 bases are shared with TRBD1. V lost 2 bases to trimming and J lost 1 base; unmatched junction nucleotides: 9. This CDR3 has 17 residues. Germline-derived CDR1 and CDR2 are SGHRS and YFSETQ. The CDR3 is CASSFTDRGAGNTEAFF. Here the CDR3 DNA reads TGCGCCAGCAGCTTTACGGACAGGGGAGCGGGGAACACTGAAGCTTTCTTT.

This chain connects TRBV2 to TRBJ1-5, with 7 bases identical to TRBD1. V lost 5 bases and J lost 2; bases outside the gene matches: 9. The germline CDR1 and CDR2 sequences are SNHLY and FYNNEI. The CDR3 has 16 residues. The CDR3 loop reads CASSRDSLRGNQPQHF. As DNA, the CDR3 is TGTGCCAGCAGTCGGGACAGCCTAAGGGGCAATCAGCCCCAGCATTTT.

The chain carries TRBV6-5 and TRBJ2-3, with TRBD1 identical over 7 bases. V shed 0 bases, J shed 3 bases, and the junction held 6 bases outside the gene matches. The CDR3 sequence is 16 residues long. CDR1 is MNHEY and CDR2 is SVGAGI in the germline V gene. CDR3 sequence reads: CASSYSFGRGTDTQYF. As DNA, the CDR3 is TGTGCCAGCAGTTACTCATTCGGCAGGGGGACAGATACGCAGTATTTT.

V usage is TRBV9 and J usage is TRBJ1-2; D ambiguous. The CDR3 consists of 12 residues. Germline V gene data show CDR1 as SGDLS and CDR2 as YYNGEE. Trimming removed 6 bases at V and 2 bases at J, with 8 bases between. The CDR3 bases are TGTGCCAGCACCACTCAAAACTATGGCTACACCTTC. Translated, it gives CASTTQNYGYTF. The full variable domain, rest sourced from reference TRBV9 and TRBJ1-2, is DSGVTQTPKHLITATGQRVTLRCSPRSGDLSVYWYQQSLDQGLQFLIQYYNGEERAKGNILERFSAQQFPDLHSELNLSSLELGDSALYFCASTTQNYGYTFGSGTRLTVV.

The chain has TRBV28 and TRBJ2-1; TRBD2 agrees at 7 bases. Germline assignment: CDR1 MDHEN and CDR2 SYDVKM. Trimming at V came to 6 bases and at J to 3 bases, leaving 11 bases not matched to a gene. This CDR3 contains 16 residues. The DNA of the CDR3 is TGTGCCAGCAGCCCTCCCGGACTAGGGATCTACAATGAGCAGTTCTTC. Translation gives CASSPPGLGIYNEQFF.

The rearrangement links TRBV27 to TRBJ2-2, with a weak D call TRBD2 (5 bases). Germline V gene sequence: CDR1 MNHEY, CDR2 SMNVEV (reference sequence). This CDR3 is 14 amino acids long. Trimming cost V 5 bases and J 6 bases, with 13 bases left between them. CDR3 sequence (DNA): TGTGCCAGCAGTCCCACTAGATGGGCCGGGGAGCTGTTTTTT. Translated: CASSPTRWAGELFF.